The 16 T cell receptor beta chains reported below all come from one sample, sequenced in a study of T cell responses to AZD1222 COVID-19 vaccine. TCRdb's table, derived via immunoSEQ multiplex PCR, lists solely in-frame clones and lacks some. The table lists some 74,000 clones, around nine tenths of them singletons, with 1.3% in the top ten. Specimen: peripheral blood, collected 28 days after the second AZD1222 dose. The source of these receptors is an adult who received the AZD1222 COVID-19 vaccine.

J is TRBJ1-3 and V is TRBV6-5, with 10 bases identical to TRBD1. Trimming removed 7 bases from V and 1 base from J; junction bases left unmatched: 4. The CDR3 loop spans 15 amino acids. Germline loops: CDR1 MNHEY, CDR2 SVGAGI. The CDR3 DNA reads TGTGCCAGCACCCCGGACAGGGGGTCTGGAAACACCATATATTTT. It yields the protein CASTPDRGSGNTIYF.

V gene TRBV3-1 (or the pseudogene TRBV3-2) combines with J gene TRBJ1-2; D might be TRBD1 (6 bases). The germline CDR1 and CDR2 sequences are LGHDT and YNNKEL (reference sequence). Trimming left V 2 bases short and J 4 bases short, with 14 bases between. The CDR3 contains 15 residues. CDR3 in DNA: TGTGCCAGCAGCCAAAACAGGGTGACGGGCTATGGCTACACCTTC. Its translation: CASSQNRVTGYGYTF.

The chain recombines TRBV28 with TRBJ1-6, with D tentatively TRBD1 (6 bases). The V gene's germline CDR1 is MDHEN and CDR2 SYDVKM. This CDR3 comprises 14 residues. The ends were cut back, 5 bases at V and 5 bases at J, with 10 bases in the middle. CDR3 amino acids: CASSGGAHNSPLHF. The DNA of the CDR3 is TGTGCCAGCAGTGGGGGCGCCCATAATTCACCCCTCCACTTT. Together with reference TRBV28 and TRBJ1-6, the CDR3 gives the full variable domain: DVKVTQSSRYLVKRTGEKVFLECVQDMDHENMFWYRQDPGLGLRLIYFSYDVKMKEKGDIPEGYSVSREKKERFSLILESASTNQTSMYLCASSGGAHNSPLHFGNGTRLTVT.

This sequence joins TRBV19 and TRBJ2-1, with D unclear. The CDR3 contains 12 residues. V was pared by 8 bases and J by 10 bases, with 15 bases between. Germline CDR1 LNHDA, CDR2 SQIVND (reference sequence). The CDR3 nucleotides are TGTGCCAGTCACCCGGACGGAGCCGAGCAGTTCTTC. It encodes CASHPDGAEQFF. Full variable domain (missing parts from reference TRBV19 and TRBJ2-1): DGGITQSPKYLFRKEGQNVTLSCEQNLNHDAMYWYRQDPGQGLRLIYYSQIVNDFQKGDIAEGYSVSREKKESFPLTVTSAQKNPTAFYLCASHPDGAEQFFGPGTRLTVL.

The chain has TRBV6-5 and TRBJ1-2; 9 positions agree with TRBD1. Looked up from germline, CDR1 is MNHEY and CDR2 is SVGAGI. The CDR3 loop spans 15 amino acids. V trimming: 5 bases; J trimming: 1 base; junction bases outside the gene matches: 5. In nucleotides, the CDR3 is TGTGCCAGCAGTACCGGGACAGGGATTAACTATGGCTACACCTTC. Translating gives CASSTGTGINYGYTF.

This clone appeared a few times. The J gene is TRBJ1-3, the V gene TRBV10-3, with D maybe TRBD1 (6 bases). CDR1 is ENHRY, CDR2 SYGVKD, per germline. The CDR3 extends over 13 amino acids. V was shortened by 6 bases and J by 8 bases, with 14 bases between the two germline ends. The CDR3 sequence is CAISTGQGDTIYF. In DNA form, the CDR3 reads TGTGCCATCAGCACAGGGCAGGGAGACACCATATATTTT.

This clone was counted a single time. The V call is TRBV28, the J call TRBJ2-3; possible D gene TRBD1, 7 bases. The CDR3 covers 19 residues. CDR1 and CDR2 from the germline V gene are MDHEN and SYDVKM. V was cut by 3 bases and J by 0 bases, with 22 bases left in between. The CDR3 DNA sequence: TGTGCCAGCAGTTTGTACGCCCGGAGGGGGCAGGAGAGCACAGATACGCAGTATTTT. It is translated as CASSLYARRGQESTDTQYF.

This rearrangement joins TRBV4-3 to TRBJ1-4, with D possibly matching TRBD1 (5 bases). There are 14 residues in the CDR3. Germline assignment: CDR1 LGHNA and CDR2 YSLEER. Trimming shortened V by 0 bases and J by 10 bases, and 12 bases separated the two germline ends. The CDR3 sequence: CASSQDPGGGKLFF. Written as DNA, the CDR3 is TGCGCCAGCAGCCAAGATCCGGGGGGGGGAAAACTGTTTTTT.

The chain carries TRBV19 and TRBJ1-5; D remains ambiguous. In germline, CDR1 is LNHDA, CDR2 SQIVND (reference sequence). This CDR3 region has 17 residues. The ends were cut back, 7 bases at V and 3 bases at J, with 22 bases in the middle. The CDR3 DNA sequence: TGTGCCAGTACCCCGACCACTATCATGGGGAACAATCAGCCCCAGCATTTT. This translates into CASTPTTIMGNNQPQHF.

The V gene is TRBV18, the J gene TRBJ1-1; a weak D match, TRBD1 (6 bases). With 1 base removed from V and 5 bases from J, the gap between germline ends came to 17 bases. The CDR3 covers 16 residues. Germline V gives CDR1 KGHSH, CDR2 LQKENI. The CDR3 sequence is CASSPRQEGGMTEAFF. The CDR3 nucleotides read TGTGCCAGCTCACCACGGCAGGAAGGGGGAATGACTGAAGCTTTCTTT.

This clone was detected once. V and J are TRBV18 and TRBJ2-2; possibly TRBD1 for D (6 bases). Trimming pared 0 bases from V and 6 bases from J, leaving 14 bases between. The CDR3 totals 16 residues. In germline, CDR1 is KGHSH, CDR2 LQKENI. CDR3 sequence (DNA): TGTGCCAGCTCACCACCCGGGACACAGCGTTCCGGGGAGCTGTTTTTT. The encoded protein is CASSPPGTQRSGELFF.

CDR3 loop: CASSYSSPSGIYNEQFF. The CDR3 coding sequence is TGTGCCAGCAGTTACTCGAGTCCTAGCGGGATTTACAATGAGCAGTTCTTC. V and J are TRBV6-2 or TRBV6-3 and TRBJ2-1; 9 bases align to TRBD2. The CDR3 covers 17 residues. The trim removed 0 bases at V and 4 bases at J, leaving 7 bases unmatched. Germline-derived CDR1 and CDR2 are MNHEY and SVGEGT.

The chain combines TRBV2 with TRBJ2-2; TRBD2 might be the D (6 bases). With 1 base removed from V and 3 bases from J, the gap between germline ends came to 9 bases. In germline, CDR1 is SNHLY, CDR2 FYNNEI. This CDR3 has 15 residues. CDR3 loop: CASSEGTTYTGELFF. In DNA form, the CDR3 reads TGTGCCAGCAGTGAAGGGACTACTTACACCGGGGAGCTGTTTTTT.

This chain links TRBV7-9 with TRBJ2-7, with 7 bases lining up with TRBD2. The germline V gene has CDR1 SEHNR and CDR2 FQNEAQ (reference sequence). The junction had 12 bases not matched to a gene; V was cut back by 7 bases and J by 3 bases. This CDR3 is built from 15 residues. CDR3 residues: CASTRGEIQYYEQYF. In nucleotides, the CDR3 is TGTGCCAGCACCCGGGGGGAGATTCAATACTACGAGCAGTACTTC.

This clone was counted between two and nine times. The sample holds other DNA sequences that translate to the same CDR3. The CDR3 is CASSLVRTYNEQFF. CDR3 in DNA: TGTGCCAGCAGCTTAGTAAGGACCTACAATGAGCAGTTCTTC. This chain links TRBV7-9 with TRBJ2-1; D uncertain. Deletions cut 1 base from V and 2 bases from J, with 6 bases between. Germline CDR1 is SEHNR and CDR2 is FQNEAQ (reference sequence). The CDR3 length is 14 residues.

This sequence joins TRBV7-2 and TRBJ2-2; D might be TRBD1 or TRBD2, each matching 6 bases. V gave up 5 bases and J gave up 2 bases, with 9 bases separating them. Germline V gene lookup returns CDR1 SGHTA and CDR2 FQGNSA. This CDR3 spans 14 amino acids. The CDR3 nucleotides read TGTGCCAGCAGCGCGGGACAAAACACCGGGGAGCTGTTTTTT. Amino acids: CASSAGQNTGELFF.